This TCR beta chain was retrieved from a study of blood T cell repertoires in COVID-19. Sequencing was performed with immunoSEQ multiplex PCR; in TCRdb, only in-frame clones are kept and a portion is missing. The repertoire holds under 250,000 clones, around 90% seen once, with around 6.5% in the top ten. After removal of 2 bases from V and 5 bases from J, the junction contained 5 bases not matched to a gene. From germline, CDR1 is SGDLS and CDR2 YYNGEE. The CDR3 extends over 14 amino acids. The receptor was derived from a man in his 60s who had recovered from COVID-19. The chain links TRBV9 to TRBJ1-2; TRBD1 aligns across 8 bases. Source material: peripheral blood. CDR3 DNA sequence: TGTGCCAGCAGCGTCGATACAGGGGGATATGGCTACACCTTC. Translated, it gives CASSVDTGGYGYTF.